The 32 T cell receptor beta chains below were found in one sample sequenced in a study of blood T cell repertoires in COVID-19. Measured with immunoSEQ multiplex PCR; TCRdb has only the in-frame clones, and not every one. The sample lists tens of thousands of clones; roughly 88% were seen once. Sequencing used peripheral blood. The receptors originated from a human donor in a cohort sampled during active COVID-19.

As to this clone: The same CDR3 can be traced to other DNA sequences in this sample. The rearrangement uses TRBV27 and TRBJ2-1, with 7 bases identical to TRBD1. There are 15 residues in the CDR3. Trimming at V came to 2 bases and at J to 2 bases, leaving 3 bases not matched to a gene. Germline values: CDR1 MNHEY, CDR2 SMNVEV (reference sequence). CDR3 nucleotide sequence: TGTGCCAGCAGTTTAAGGGGGCTAACCTACAATGAGCAGTTCTTC. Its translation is CASSLRGLTYNEQFF.

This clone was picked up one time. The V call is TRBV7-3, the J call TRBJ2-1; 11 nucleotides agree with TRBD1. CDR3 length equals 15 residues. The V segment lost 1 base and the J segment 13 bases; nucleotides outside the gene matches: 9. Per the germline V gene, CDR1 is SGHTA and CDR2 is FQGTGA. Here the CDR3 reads CASSLNGDRGSGQFF. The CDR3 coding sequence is TGTGCCAGCAGCTTAAACGGGGACAGGGGGTCAGGTCAGTTCTTC.

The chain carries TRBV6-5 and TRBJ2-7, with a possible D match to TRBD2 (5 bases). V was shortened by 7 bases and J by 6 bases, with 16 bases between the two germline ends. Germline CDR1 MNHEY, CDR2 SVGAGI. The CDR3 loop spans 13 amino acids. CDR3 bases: TGTGCCAGCAAAGGGCCGGCGGGTCTCGAGCAGTACTTC. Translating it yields CASKGPAGLEQYF.

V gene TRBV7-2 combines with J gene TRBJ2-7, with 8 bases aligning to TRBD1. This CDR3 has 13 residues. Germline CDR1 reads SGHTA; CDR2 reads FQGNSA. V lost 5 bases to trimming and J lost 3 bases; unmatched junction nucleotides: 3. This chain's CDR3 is CASSIGQGYEQYF. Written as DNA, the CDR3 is TGTGCCAGCAGCATCGGACAGGGCTACGAGCAGTACTTC.

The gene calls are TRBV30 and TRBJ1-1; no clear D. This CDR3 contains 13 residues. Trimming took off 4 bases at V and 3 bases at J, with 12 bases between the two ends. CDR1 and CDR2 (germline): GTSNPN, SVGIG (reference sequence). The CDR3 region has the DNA TGTGCCTGGAAGAGCGGGCTGTACACTGAAGCTTTCTTT. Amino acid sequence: CAWKSGLYTEAFF.

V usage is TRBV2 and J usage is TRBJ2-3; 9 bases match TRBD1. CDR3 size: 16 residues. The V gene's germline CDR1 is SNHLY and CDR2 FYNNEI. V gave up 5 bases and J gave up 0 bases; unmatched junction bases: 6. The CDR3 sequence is CASSLGQGTSTDTQYF. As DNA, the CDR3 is TGTGCCAGCAGTCTAGGACAGGGGACTAGCACAGATACGCAGTATTTT.

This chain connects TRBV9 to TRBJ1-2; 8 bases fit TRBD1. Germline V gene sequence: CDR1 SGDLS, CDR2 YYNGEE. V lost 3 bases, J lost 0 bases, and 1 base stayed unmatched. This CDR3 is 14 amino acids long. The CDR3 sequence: CASSEGQANYGYTF. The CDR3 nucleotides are TGTGCCAGCAGCGAGGGACAGGCTAACTATGGCTACACCTTC.

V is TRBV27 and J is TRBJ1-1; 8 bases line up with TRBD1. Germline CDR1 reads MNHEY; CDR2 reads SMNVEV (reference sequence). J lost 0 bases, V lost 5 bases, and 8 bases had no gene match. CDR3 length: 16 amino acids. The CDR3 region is CASSPRTGFMNTEAFF. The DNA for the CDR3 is TGTGCCAGCAGTCCTAGGACAGGGTTTATGAACACTGAAGCTTTCTTT.

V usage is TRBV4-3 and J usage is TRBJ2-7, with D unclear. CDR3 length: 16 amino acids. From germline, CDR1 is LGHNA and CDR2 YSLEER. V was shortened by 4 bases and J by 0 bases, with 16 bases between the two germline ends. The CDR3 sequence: CASSRVLSLGSYEQYF. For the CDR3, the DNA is TGCGCCAGCAGCCGAGTGTTATCCCTCGGCTCCTACGAGCAGTACTTC.

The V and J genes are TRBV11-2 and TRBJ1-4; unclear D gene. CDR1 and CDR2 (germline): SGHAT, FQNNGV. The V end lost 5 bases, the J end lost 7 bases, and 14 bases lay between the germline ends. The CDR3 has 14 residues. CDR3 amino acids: CASSPFLTGEKLFF. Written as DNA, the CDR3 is TGTGCCAGCAGCCCGTTTTTGACGGGTGAAAAACTGTTTTTT.

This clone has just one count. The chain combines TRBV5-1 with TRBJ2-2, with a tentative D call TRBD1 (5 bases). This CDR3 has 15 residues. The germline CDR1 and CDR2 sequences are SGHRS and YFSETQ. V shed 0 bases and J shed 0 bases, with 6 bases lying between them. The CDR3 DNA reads TGCGCCAGCAGCTTGGGACAGACGAACACCGGGGAGCTGTTTTTT. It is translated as CASSLGQTNTGELFF.

This CDR3 reads CASSLLGQGGAGLNTEAFF. CDR3 nucleotides: TGTGCCAGCAGCTTATTGGGCCAGGGGGGAGCTGGGCTGAACACTGAAGCTTTCTTT. The chain links TRBV7-8 to TRBJ1-1, with 7 bases identical to TRBD1. The V gene end was trimmed by 2 bases and the J gene end by 0 bases; junction bases not matched to a gene: 15. The CDR3 runs to 19 residues. Germline V gives CDR1 SGHVS, CDR2 FQNEAQ.

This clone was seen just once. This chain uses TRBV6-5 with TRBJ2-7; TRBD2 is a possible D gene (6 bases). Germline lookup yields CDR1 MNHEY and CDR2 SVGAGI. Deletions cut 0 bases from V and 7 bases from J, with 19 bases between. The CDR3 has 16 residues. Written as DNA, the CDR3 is TGTGCCAGCAGTTACTCTTGGGACTCGCAATTAGGGGAGCAGTACTTC. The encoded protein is CASSYSWDSQLGEQYF.

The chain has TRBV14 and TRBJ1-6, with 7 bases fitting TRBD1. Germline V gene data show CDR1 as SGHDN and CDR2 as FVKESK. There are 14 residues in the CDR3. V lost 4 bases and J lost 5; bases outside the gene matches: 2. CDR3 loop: CASSRDSHNSPLHF. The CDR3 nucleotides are TGTGCCAGCAGCCGGGACAGCCATAATTCACCCCTCCACTTT.

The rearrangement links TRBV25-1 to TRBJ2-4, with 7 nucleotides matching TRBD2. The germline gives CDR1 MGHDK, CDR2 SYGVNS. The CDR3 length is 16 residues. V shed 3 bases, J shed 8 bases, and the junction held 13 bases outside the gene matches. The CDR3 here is CASSDKSRLGGDIQYF. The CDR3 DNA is TGTGCCAGCAGTGATAAGTCACGACTTGGGGGGGACATTCAGTACTTC.

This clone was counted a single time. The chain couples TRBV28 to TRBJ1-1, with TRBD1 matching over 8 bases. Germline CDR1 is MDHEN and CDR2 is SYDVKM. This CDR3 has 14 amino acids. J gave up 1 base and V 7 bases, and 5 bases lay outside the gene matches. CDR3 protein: CASNGQGRNTEAFF. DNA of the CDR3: TGTGCCAGCAACGGACAGGGTAGGAACACTGAAGCTTTCTTT.

The CDR3 DNA reads TGTGCCAGCAGCCGAGCAGTCGGGTACGAGCAGTACTTC. Its translation: CASSRAVGYEQYF. V is TRBV6-5 and J is TRBJ2-7, with unresolved D. The germline V gene has CDR1 MNHEY and CDR2 SVGAGI. V lost 6 bases to trimming and J lost 4 bases, with 13 bases between them. There are 13 residues in the CDR3.

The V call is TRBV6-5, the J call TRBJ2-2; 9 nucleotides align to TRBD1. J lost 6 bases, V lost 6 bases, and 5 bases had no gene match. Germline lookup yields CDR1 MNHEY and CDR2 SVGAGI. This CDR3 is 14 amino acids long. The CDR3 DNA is TGTGCCAGCAGCAACAGGGGGCAGGCCGGGGAGCTGTTTTTT. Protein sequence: CASSNRGQAGELFF.

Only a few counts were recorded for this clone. The CDR3 DNA reads as TGTGCCAGCAGTCTCCTAGCGGGAGGGCCCTACTACAATGAGCAGTTCTTC. This sequence encodes CASSLLAGGPYYNEQFF. The chain combines TRBV3-1 (or the pseudogene TRBV3-2) with TRBJ2-1, with 12 bases aligning to TRBD2. This CDR3 is built from 17 residues. The V gene end was trimmed by 6 bases and the J gene end by 3 bases; junction bases not matched to a gene: 9. Germline V gene sequence: CDR1 LGHDT, CDR2 YNNKEL (reference sequence).

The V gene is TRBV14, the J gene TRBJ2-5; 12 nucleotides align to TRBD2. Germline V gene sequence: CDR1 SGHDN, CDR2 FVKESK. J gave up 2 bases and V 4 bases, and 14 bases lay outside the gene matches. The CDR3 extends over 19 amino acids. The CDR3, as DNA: TGTGCCAGCAGCCCGGGGAGGCTAGCGGGAGGGCCGGAGCAAGAGACCCAGTACTTC. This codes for CASSPGRLAGGPEQETQYF.

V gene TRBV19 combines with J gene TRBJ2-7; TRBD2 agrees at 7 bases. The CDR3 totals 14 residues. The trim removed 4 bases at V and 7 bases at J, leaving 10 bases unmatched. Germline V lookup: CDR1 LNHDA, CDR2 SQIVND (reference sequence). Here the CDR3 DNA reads TGTGCCAGTAGTAAACGGGACTATCCGCGGGAGCAGTACTTC. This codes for CASSKRDYPREQYF.

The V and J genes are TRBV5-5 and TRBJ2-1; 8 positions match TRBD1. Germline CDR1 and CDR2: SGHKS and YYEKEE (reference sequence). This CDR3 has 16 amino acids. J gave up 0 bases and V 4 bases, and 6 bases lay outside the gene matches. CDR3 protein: CASSTGQGSSYNEQFF. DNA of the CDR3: TGTGCCAGCAGCACCGGACAGGGCAGCTCCTACAATGAGCAGTTCTTC.

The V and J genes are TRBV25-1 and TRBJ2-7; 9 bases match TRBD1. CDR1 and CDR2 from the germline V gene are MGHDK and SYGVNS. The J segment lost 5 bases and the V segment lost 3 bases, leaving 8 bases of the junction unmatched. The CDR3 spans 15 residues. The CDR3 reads CASSDAGQGIHEQYF. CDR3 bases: TGTGCCAGCAGTGATGCGGGACAGGGTATCCACGAGCAGTACTTC.

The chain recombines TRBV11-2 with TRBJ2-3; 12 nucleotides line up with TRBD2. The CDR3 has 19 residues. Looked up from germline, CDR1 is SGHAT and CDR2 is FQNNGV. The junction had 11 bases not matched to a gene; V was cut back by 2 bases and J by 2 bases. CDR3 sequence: CASSLRTSGNFGNTDTQYF. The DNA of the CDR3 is TGTGCCAGCAGCTTAAGGACTAGCGGGAATTTCGGAAACACAGATACGCAGTATTTT. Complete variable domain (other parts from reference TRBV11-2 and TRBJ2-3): EAGVAQSPRYKIIEKRQSVAFWCNPISGHATLYWYQQILGQGPKLLIQFQNNGVVDDSQLPKDRFSAERLKGVDSTLKIQPAKLEDSAVYLCASSLRTSGNFGNTDTQYFGPGTRLTVL.

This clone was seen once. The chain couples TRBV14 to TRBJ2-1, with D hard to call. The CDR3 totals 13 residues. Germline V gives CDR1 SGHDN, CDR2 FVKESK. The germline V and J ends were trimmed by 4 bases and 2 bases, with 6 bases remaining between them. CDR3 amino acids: CASSLQTYNEQFF. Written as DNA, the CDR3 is TGTGCCAGCAGCCTTCAAACCTACAATGAGCAGTTCTTC.

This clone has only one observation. The CDR3 nucleotides read TGTGCCAGCAGCCAAGTAGGGACAGGGGGAAACACCATATATTTT. It codes for CASSQVGTGGNTIYF. This chain connects TRBV3-1 (or the pseudogene TRBV3-2) to TRBJ1-3; 9 positions agree with TRBD1. The CDR3 extends over 15 amino acids. Trimming took 1 base from V and 4 from J; bases not matched to a gene: 2. Germline loops: CDR1 LGHDT, CDR2 YNNKEL (reference sequence).

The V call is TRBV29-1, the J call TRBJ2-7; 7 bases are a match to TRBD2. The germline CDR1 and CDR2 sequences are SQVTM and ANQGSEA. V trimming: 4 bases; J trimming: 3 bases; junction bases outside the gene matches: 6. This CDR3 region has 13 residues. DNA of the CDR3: TGCAGCGTTGTGGGGGGGAAGCTCTACGAGCAGTACTTC. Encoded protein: CSVVGGKLYEQYF.

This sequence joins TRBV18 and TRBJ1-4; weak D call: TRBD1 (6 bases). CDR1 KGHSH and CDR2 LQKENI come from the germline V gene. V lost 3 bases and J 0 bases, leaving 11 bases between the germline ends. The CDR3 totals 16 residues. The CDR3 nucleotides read TGTGCCAGCTCACCCGGACAGCTAGCAACTAATGAAAAACTGTTTTTT. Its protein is CASSPGQLATNEKLFF.

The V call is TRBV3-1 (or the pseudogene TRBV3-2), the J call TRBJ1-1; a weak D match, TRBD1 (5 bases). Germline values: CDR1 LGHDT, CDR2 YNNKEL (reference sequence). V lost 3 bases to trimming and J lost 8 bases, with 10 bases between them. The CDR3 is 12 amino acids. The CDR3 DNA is TGTGCCAGCAGCCACCTGACAGACGAAGCTTTCTTT. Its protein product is CASSHLTDEAFF.

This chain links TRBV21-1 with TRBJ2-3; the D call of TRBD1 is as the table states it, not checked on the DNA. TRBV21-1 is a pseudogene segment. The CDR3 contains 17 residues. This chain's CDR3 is CASSKPTGKEHTDTQYF. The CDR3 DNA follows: TGTGCCAGCAGCAAACCTACAGGGAAGGAGCACACAGATACGCAGTATTTT.

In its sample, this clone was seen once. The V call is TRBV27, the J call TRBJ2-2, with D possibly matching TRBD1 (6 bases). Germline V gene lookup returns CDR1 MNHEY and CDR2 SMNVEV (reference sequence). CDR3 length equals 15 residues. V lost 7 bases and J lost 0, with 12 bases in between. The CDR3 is CASTRTASNTGELFF. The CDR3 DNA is TGTGCCAGCACAAGGACAGCATCGAACACCGGGGAGCTGTTTTTT.

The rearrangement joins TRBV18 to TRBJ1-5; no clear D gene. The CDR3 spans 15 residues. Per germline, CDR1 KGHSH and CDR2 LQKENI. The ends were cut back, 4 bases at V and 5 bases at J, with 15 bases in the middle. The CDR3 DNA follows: TGTGCCAGCTCACTAGACCTGGGCGGGCATCAGCCCCAGCATTTT. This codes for CASSLDLGGHQPQHF. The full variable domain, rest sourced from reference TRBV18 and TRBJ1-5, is NAGVMQNPRHLVRRRGQEARLRCSPMKGHSHVYWYRQLPEEGLKFMVYLQKENIIDESGMPKERFSAEFPKEGPSILRIQQVVRGDSAAYFCASSLDLGGHQPQHFGDGTRLSIL.